This record covers a single T cell receptor (beta chain). Trimming left V 3 bases short and J 1 base short, with 7 bases between. The CDR3 has 12 residues. CDR1 is DFQATT and CDR2 is SNEGSKA in the germline V gene (reference sequence). The sample originates from a study of T cell responses to AZD1222 COVID-19 vaccine. Study context: Both about-4-week and about-12-week second-dose recipients were combined.

The method was immunoSEQ multiplex PCR; TCRdb's version includes in-frame clones alone and lacks a portion of them. This table has around 140,000 clones, about nine tenths appearing once. The clonotype originates from an adult in good health. Source: peripheral blood, taken on day 0 of AZD1222 vaccination. J is TRBJ2-7 and V is TRBV20-1; D ambiguous. The CDR3 coding sequence is TGCAGTGCTAGTAGCAGGTCCTACGAGCAGTACTTC. This translates into CSASSRSYEQYF.